This TCR beta chain was observed in a study of blood T cell repertoires in COVID-19. Study-level information: Researchers got acute and convalescent COVID-19 samples from the United States, Italy and Spain.

Grouping used clinical history reported by participants in a survey and questionnaire. In the original analysis: Amplification with reference gene primers provided the estimates of nucleated cell counts. Here immunoSEQ multiplex PCR was the method, and the copy in TCRdb shows in-frame clones only, minus some. V and J calls and clone size are as listed in that table; D and trimming were resolved from the DNA. The sample carries some 250,000 clones, around 84% recorded once. In germline, CDR1 is SGHRS, CDR2 YFSETQ. The V and J ends lost 2 bases and 4 bases respectively, with 12 bases between them. The CDR3 has 14 amino acids.

This clonotype was obtained from a man younger than 30 who had recovered from COVID-19. The chain recombines TRBV5-1 with TRBJ2-5, with D maybe TRBD2 (6 bases). The sequenced sample consisted of PBMCs or T cells enriched from blood (not recorded which). CDR3: CASSFRLVGETQYF. CDR3 sequence (DNA): TGCGCCAGCAGCTTCCGACTAGTTGGAGAGACCCAGTACTTC.